This section outlines one T cell receptor beta chain sequence together with its context. This record comes from a study of control samples from healthy donors and cancer patients. From germline, CDR1 is KGHSH and CDR2 LQKENI. Deletions cut 3 bases from V and 0 bases from J, with 8 bases between. The CDR3 runs to 15 residues. Sequenced by immunoSEQ multiplex PCR; TCRdb stores in-frame clones only, minus some. The data contain roughly 18,000 clones, around 83% of them singletons. The clonotype originates from a woman aged 70 to 79 with colorectal cancer. The chain employs TRBV18 and TRBJ1-4; D uncertain. Sequenced material: PBMCs. CDR3 bases: TGTGCCAGCTCACCCCAGACTGCAACTAATGAAAAACTGTTTTTT. Translated: CASSPQTATNEKLFF.